The source of this T cell receptor (beta chain) is a study of graft-versus-host responses after intestinal transplantation. Deletions cut 2 bases from V and 0 bases from J, with 5 bases between. The CDR3 totals 14 residues. In germline, CDR1 is MNHEY, CDR2 SVGAGI. Findings and caveats of the study: Ileal or blood samples showed some GvH clones first, and such clones were also found in recipient marrow.

About this clone: Its specificity is unknown.

Assay: immunoSEQ multiplex PCR; the TCRdb copy retains only in-frame clones and omits some. The table shows more than 95,000 clones, with approximately 90% occurring only once. The receptor comes from a human donor who received an intestinal transplant. The chain recombines TRBV6-5 with TRBJ1-3; maybe TRBD1 (5 bases). The sequenced sample was unstimulated CD4+ T cells sorted from spleen or lymph node cells, obtained before intestinal transplant. In DNA form, the CDR3 reads TGTGCCAGCAGTTACAGGGGCTCTGGAAACACCATATATTTT. Translated, it gives CASSYRGSGNTIYF.